This is a list of T cell receptor beta chains from one sample in a study of STAT3 mutations in large granular lymphocyte leukemia. Some clones are missing from TCRdb's copy, which holds only in-frame ones; the method was immunoSEQ multiplex PCR. The sample shows some 5,000 clones, approximately 49% of them seen only once. The sequenced material came from peripheral blood mononuclear cells. These receptors were collected from a man aged 60 to 69 with T-cell large granular lymphocyte leukemia. Some clones in this sample may be carry-over from other donors' samples. Each CDR3 is given with its conserved first and last residue. A D gene is named only where the DNA matches it firmly. For some rows the clone size is stated as once, few or many, or as a class when expanded; others skip it.

>TRBJ2-1|TRBV7-9|12|TRBD1|NA
TGTGCCAGCAGCCTAGACAGGGAATGGATGTTCTTC
CASSLDREWMFF
>TRBJ1-5|TRBV6-6|12|NA|NA
TGTGCCATCAGGCGGGGCAATCAGCCCCAGCATTTT
CAIRRGNQPQHF
>TRBJ1-4|TRBV6-5|14|NA|NA
TGTGCCAGCAGTTACGGCAGGGCGGGAGAAAAACTGTTTTTT
CASSYGRAGEKLFF
>TRBJ1-1|TRBV6-5|14|NA|NA
TGTGCCAGCAGTTACGGTCAGGGAGTTAGTAAAGCTTTCTTT
CASSYGQGVSKAFF
>TRBJ2-5|TRBV7-9|12|NA|NA
TGTGCCAGCAATGGGGTTGAGGAGACCCAGTACTTC
CASNGVEETQYF
>TRBJ2-3|TRBV5-1|14|TRBD2|NA
TGCGCCAGCAGCTTGGGCAGCGGGGTTGATACGCAGTATTTT
CASSLGSGVDTQYF
>TRBJ2-3|TRBV25-1|12|NA|few
TGTGCCAGCAGTGCGCTGACAGATACGCAGTATTTT
CASSALTDTQYF
>TRBJ2-3|TRBV5-4|14|NA|NA
TGTGCCAGCGAGATCAAGGGTTTCGCAGATACGCAGTATTTT
CASEIKGFADTQYF
>TRBJ2-3|TRBV5-1|17|NA|NA
TGCGCCAGCAGCTTGGTCGGGGTCGGCAGCGGCACAGATACGCAGTATTTT
CASSLVGVGSGTDTQYF
>TRBJ2-1|TRBV5-1|14|NA|NA
TGCGCCAGCTTCGACACAGGGCTGAACAATGAGCAGTTCTTC
CASFDTGLNNEQFF
>TRBJ2-5|TRBV30|13|NA|few
TGTGCCTGGAGTGGCCCCAGAGGGGAGACCCAGTACTTC
CAWSGPRGETQYF
>TRBJ2-3|TRBV27|17|TRBD1|medium-sized
TGTGCCAGCAGGCCGGGACAGGGGCGAGGTGAGACAGATACGCAGTATTTT
CASRPGQGRGETDTQYF
>TRBJ2-1|TRBV9|15|TRBD2|few
TGTGCCAGCAGCGTAGGGCGGGGGGCCTACAATGAGCAGTTCTTC
CASSVGRGAYNEQFF
>TRBJ2-5|TRBV5-1|12|NA|NA
TGCGCCAGCGGGGACTTCCAAGAGACCCAGTACTTC
CASGDFQETQYF
>TRBJ1-6|TRBV5-1|15|NA|NA
TGCGCCAGCAGGGCAAACTTTGGGTCTAGTTCACCCCTCCACTTT
CASRANFGSSSPLHF
>TRBJ1-1|TRBV5-1|12|NA|NA
TGCGCCAGCAGCCCGGGAGGGCCTGAAGCTTTCTTT
CASSPGGPEAFF
>TRBJ2-7|TRBV6-5|16|TRBD1|NA
TGTGCCAGCAGTTACTCGGGACAGGTCAACTCCTACGAGCAGTACTTC
CASSYSGQVNSYEQYF
>TRBJ2-7|TRBV5-6|13|NA|NA
TGTGCCAGCAGTTTGGCAGGGCATCACGAGCAGTACTTC
CASSLAGHHEQYF
>TRBJ1-2|TRBV6-1|14|NA|NA
TGTGCCAGCAGTGAAGCAACAGGGCTTGGGGGCTACACCTTC
CASSEATGLGGYTF
>TRBJ1-1|TRBV29-1|12|NA|NA
TGCAGCGTTGCGGTATCGGGCACTGAAGCTTTCTTT
CSVAVSGTEAFF
>TRBJ2-5|TRBV9|13|NA|NA
TGTGCCAGCAGCGTAGGTGGGGCAGAGACCCAGTACTTC
CASSVGGAETQYF
>TRBJ1-2|TRBV27|15|TRBD1|NA
TGTGCCAGCAGTTTATCCGGACAGGGGGCGTGGGGCTACACCTTC
CASSLSGQGAWGYTF
>TRBJ2-1|TRBV7-9|12|NA|medium-sized
TGTGCCAGCAGCTTAGTAGACAATGAGCAGTTCTTC
CASSLVDNEQFF
>TRBJ2-3|TRBV5-4|13|NA|NA
TGTGCCAGCAGCCCCGTAGGGTCAGATACGCAGTATTTT
CASSPVGSDTQYF
>TRBJ1-6|TRBV5-1|16|NA|NA
TGCGCCAGCAGCTTGGGGGAAGGGAGGAATAATTCACCCCTCCACTTT
CASSLGEGRNNSPLHF